This T cell receptor beta chain was identified in a study of blood T cell repertoires in COVID-19. Study context: Samples taken during acute and convalescent COVID-19 were collected in the United States, Italy and Spain. PBMCs, B-cell-depleted T cells, or T cells were the source of the cDNA or gDNA that made up the material.

Original methodology: Nucleated cell number was recorded as an estimate derived from reference gene primer amplification. Data came from immunoSEQ multiplex PCR; TCRdb stores just in-frame clones and leaves some out. V and J calls and clone size come straight from that table; D and trimming were deduced from the DNA. The data hold 100,000 to 150,000 clones, with roughly 87% observed a single time. The germline CDR1 and CDR2 sequences are LNHDA and SQIVND (reference sequence). The CDR3 loop spans 17 amino acids. Trimming removed 3 bases from V and 3 bases from J, with 17 bases in between. The TCR originated in a man at least 80 years old with active or convalescent COVID-19. Sequencing was carried out using peripheral blood. The V gene is TRBV19, the J gene TRBJ2-2, with a tentative D call TRBD2 (5 bases). This CDR3 is CASSIGGPPGYTGELFF. The CDR3 DNA is TGTGCCAGTAGTATTGGTGGCCCCCCGGGGTACACCGGGGAGCTGTTTTTT.